The 4 T cell receptor beta chains reported below all come from one sample, sequenced in a study of T cells after yellow fever vaccination. One entry per CDR3 protein results from TCRdb running MiXCR on the 5' RACE reads. The table has 300,000 or so distinct CDR3 sequences, about 6.6% seen once. The sequenced sample was PBMCs, obtained about 41 days after the first yellow fever vaccination. These TCRs come from a man between 18 and 29 years old who received the YFV17D yellow fever vaccine.

This chain joins TRBV7-9 and TRBJ2-1, with 7 nucleotides matching TRBD1. The CDR3 runs 14 residues. The junction had 7 bases not matched to a gene; V was cut back by 3 bases and J by 8 bases. Germline loops: CDR1 SEHNR, CDR2 FQNEAQ (reference sequence). CDR3 protein: CASSLSDRHHEQFF. CDR3 bases: TGTGCCAGCAGCTTGTCGGACAGGCACCATGAGCAGTTCTTC.

J is TRBJ2-5 and V is TRBV7-2; 10 bases fit TRBD2. This CDR3 spans 17 amino acids. The V segment lost 4 bases and the J segment 2 bases; nucleotides outside the gene matches: 10. The germline gives CDR1 SGHTA, CDR2 FQGNSA. CDR3 loop: CASSSHPLLAGQETQYF. The CDR3 bases are TGTGCCAGCAGCTCACATCCACTACTAGCGGGGCAAGAGACCCAGTACTTC.

The chain couples TRBV7-2 to TRBJ2-7; TRBD2 is a possible D gene (6 bases). The CDR3 loop spans 14 amino acids. Trimming took 1 base from V and 8 from J, leaving 15 bases between them. Germline-derived CDR1 and CDR2 are SGHTA and FQGNSA. DNA for the CDR3: TGTGCCAGCAGCTTAGGTTCACTAGCCGTAAAGCAGTACTTC. The encoded protein is CASSLGSLAVKQYF.

The rearrangement links TRBV28 to TRBJ1-5; 8 nucleotides agree with TRBD1. Germline V gives CDR1 MDHEN, CDR2 SYDVKM. The J segment lost 0 bases and the V segment lost 5 bases, leaving 9 bases of the junction unmatched. This CDR3 comprises 17 residues. CDR3 DNA: TGTGCCAGCAGTCAGCCGACAGGGGTTAATAGCAATCAGCCCCAGCATTTT. Translating it yields CASSQPTGVNSNQPQHF.